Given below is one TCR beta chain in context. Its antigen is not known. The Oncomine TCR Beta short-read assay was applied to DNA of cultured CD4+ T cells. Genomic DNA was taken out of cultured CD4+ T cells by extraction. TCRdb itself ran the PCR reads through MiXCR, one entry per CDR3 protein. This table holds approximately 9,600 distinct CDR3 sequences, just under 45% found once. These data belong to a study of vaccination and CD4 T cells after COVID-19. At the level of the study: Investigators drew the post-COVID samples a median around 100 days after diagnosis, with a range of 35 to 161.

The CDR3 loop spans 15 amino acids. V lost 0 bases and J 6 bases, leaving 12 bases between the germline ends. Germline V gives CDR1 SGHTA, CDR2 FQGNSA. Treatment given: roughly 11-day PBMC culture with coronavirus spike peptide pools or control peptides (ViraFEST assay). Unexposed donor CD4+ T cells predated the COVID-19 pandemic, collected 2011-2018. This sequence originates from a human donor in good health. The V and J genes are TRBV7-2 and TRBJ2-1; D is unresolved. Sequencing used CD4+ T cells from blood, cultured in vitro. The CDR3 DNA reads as TGTGCCAGCAGCTTAGCGTCGGTAGGAAGCAATGAGCAGTTCTTC. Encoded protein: CASSLASVGSNEQFF.